This T cell receptor beta chain was recorded in a study of shared clonotypes between healthy human individuals. The CDR3 is 14 amino acids. Per germline, CDR1 GTSNPN and CDR2 SVGIG (reference sequence). Trimming took 5 bases from V and 6 from J; bases not matched to a gene: 10. Profiling relied on immunoSEQ multiplex PCR, and the TCRdb table lists in-frame clones only, not all of them. The table has approximately 2.5 million clones, just over 90% seen once. The genes are TRBV30 and TRBJ1-5, with 7 bases identical to TRBD1. The receptor was isolated from a man in his late teens or twenties in good health. Sequencing was done on a sample of naive CD4+ T cells sorted from blood. Subset described: CD45RA+ positively selected. The DNA for the CDR3 is TGTGCCTGGGGTAATCAGGGGGGGGGTCAGCCCCAGCATTTT. It yields the protein CAWGNQGGGQPQHF.